This paragraph reports one T cell receptor (beta chain). Its antigen is still unknown. Produced via immunoSEQ multiplex PCR; TCRdb's table is partial and in-frame only. Counted here are 100,000 to 150,000 clones, more than 75% occurring once; the ten biggest clones make up about 3.3%. This sample stems from a study of T cell responses to AZD1222 COVID-19 vaccine. The CDR3 has 14 residues. The germline V and J ends were trimmed by 3 bases and 1 base, with 7 bases remaining between them. Per the germline V gene, CDR1 is SGHNT and CDR2 is YYREEE (reference sequence). Overall study results and limits: A reported finding is that nearly half of spike-specific TCRs target unmutated variant regions. Baseline antibody screening turned up just six seropositive AZD1222 recipients.

The chain links TRBV5-4 to TRBJ1-4, with D perhaps TRBD1 (6 bases). The clonotype originates from an adult who received the AZD1222 COVID-19 vaccine. The sequences come from peripheral blood, collected 28 days after the second AZD1222 dose. The CDR3 spells CASSSQGTNEKLFF. The CDR3, as DNA: TGTGCCAGCAGCTCACAGGGAACTAATGAAAAACTGTTTTTT. Together with reference TRBV5-4 and TRBJ1-4, the CDR3 gives the full variable domain: ETGVTQSPTHLIKTRGQQVTLRCSSQSGHNTVSWYQQALGQGPQFIFQYYREEENGRGNFPPRFSGLQFPNYSSELNVNALELDDSALYLCASSSQGTNEKLFFGSGTQLSVL.